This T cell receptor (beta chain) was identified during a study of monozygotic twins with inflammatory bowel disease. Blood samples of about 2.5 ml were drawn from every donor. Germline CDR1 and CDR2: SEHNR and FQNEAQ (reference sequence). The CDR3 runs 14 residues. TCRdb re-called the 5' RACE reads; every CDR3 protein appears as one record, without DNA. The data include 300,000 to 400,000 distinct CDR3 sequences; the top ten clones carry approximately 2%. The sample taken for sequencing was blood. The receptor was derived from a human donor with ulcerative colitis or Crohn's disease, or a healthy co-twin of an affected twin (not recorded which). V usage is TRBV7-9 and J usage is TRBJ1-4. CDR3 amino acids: CASSFFGQPEKLFF.